This paragraph reports one TCR beta chain. The specificity of this receptor is unknown. The sample holds no much larger clone one base away, and base qualities are not on file. The sample is drawn from a study of T cell repertoires in cytomegalovirus infection (dated 2019 in TCRdb). In the study overall: Donor HLA type was relevant to the analysis, as public TCR beta signatures indicated carriage of CMV infection together with the matching HLA type. Summary of the overall study and its limitations: Carriers of CMV infection plus the relevant HLA type were discriminated by the cumulative frequency of public TCR beta family members in the study cohort and in an independent roughly 350-donor cohort. In the ex vivo response, HLA-C-restricted CMV-specific TCR beta clonotypes were dominant, and in two of eight donors the single most frequent clonotype came from this HLA-C-restricted group.

CDR1 and CDR2, per the germline V gene, are SGDLS and YYNGEE. The V end loses 2 bases and the J end loses 8 bases, and a stretch of 17 bases separates them. The CDR3, cysteine through phenylalanine, is 15 amino acids long. Only the CDR3 DNA is retained, 45 bases long and in frame from the first base. TCRdb records Illumina HiSeq 1500 as the sequencer. TCRdb redid the processing of the public reads, applying fastp at Q25 and MiXCR, and retained in-frame beta chains. Duplicate CDR3 protein sequences are folded into a single record with the most common DNA and genes. For this sample there are 510,000 or so distinct CDR3 sequences; around a quarter appear just once. Of the sample, roughly 13% is held by the ten largest clones.

The source of this sequence is a human donor in good health (CMV status not recorded). Some clones in this sample may be carry-over from other donors' samples. The sequence joins TRBV9 to TRBJ2-1; a weak D assignment points to TRBD1 (7 bases agree). The sequenced sample consisted of PBMCs. The CDR3 loop reads CASSVGGGGGHEQFF. The DNA reads TGTGCCAGCAGCGTTGGTGGCGGAGGGGGCCATGAGCAGTTCTTC.